Below, 28 T cell receptor beta chains from the same sample are listed, as sequenced in a study of blood T cell repertoires in COVID-19. The repertoire was sequenced with immunoSEQ multiplex PCR; TCRdb's copy has only in-frame clones and lacks some. The sample consists of 150,000 or so clones, approximately 80% of them appearing once. The sample comprised peripheral blood. The source is a man in his sixties with acute or convalescent COVID-19.

The chain employs TRBV4-1 and TRBJ2-7; D is ambiguous. V lost 4 bases, J lost 2 bases, and 15 bases lay in between. Per germline, CDR1 MGHRA and CDR2 YSYEKL. This CDR3 is built from 15 residues. The chain's CDR3 is CASSRPDTATYEQYF. DNA for the CDR3: TGCGCCAGCAGCCGCCCAGACACGGCTACCTACGAGCAGTACTTC.

In its sample, this clone was seen a few times. CDR3 amino acids: CASSYGQGGNSPLHF. CDR3 bases: TGTGCCAGCAGTTACGGACAGGGGGGGAATTCACCCCTCCACTTT. The chain is built from TRBV6-5 and TRBJ1-6; 10 bases match TRBD1. CDR3 length equals 15 residues. After removal of 2 bases from V and 7 bases from J, the junction contained 2 bases not matched to a gene. Germline CDR1 reads MNHEY; CDR2 reads SVGAGI.

The chain joins TRBV30 to TRBJ2-5, with a tentative D call TRBD1 (5 bases). V lost 1 base and J 5 bases, leaving 11 bases between the germline ends. The CDR3 covers 13 residues. In germline, CDR1 is GTSNPN, CDR2 SVGIG (reference sequence). The CDR3 region has the DNA TGTGCCTGGAGTGAGGGGTCCCGGGAGACCCAGTACTTC. Translating it yields CAWSEGSRETQYF.

The chain employs TRBV18 and TRBJ1-1; the D is unclear. Germline V gene data show CDR1 as KGHSH and CDR2 as LQKENI. The ends were cut back, 3 bases at V and 1 base at J, with 9 bases in the middle. The CDR3 loop spans 14 amino acids. The CDR3, as DNA: TGTGCCAGCTCACCCGTTGCACAGAACACTGAAGCTTTCTTT. The encoded protein is CASSPVAQNTEAFF. The variable domain in full, with the rest retrieved from reference TRBV18 and TRBJ1-1, is NAGVMQNPRHLVRRRGQEARLRCSPMKGHSHVYWYRQLPEEGLKFMVYLQKENIIDESGMPKERFSAEFPKEGPSILRIQQVVRGDSAAYFCASSPVAQNTEAFFGQGTRLTVV.

Comments on this clone: Other DNA sequences in the sample encode the same CDR3. The rearrangement joins TRBV7-2 to TRBJ2-5; 7 bases align to TRBD1. The CDR3 spans 15 residues. V trimming: 0 bases; J trimming: 3 bases; junction bases outside the gene matches: 4. Germline V gene data show CDR1 as SGHTA and CDR2 as FQGNSA. This chain's CDR3 is CASSLAGTAKETQYF. CDR3 sequence (DNA): TGTGCCAGCAGCTTAGCCGGGACAGCTAAAGAGACCCAGTACTTC.

This clone was recorded a few times. This chain links TRBV5-5 with TRBJ2-7, with 11 bases matching TRBD2. Germline V gene lookup returns CDR1 SGHKS and CDR2 YYEKEE (reference sequence). CDR3 length: 14 amino acids. Trimming cost V 7 bases and J 2 bases; bases outside gene matches: 5. In nucleotides, the CDR3 is TGTGCCAGCGGATTAGCGGGGGGGACCTACGAGCAGTACTTC. Translated: CASGLAGGTYEQYF.

V is TRBV23-1 and J is TRBJ1-4; TRBD1 matches at 9 bases. TRBV23-1 is noted as an ORF with a role that remains uncertain. The trim removed 6 bases at V and 6 bases at J, leaving 17 bases unmatched. CDR3 length: 18 amino acids. As DNA, the CDR3 is TGCGCCAGCAGCCAAGGATACATACAGGGGGCAGAGGATGAAAAACTGTTTTTT. Protein sequence: CASSQGYIQGAEDEKLFF.

This chain links TRBV7-2 with TRBJ2-1, with TRBD2 as a possible D gene (5 bases). Trimming took off 4 bases at V and 7 bases at J, with 14 bases between the two ends. The germline CDR1 and CDR2 sequences are SGHTA and FQGNSA. This CDR3 is 14 amino acids long. The CDR3 DNA is TGTGCCAGCAGCTCTTCCTCACTAGGAAATGAGCAGTTCTTC. It encodes CASSSSSLGNEQFF.

This clone was seen only a few times. This chain connects TRBV9 to TRBJ2-2; 9 positions agree with TRBD2. V shed 0 bases and J 6 bases; nucleotides not matched to a gene: 3. The CDR3 consists of 15 residues. From germline, CDR1 is SGDLS and CDR2 YYNGEE. For the CDR3, the DNA is TGTGCCAGCAGCGTAGGCGGGGGGGCCGCCGGGGAGCTGTTTTTT. It yields the protein CASSVGGGAAGELFF.

Regarding this clone: This sample also contains other DNA sequences that code for the same CDR3. The rearrangement links TRBV2 to TRBJ2-1, with 11 bases identical to TRBD2. CDR3 size: 15 residues. V dropped 6 bases and J dropped 4; count of bases not matched to a gene: 5. The germline V gene encodes CDR1 SNHLY and CDR2 FYNNEI. The CDR3 DNA is TGTGCCAGCAGCCCCACTAGCGGGAGTTACAATGAGCAGTTCTTC. Encoded protein: CASSPTSGSYNEQFF.

This chain links TRBV28 with TRBJ1-6; TRBD1 is a possible D gene (6 bases). The V end lost 4 bases, the J end lost 8 bases, and 15 bases lay between the germline ends. Germline CDR1 and CDR2: MDHEN and SYDVKM. The CDR3 is made up of 15 amino acids. CDR3 protein: CASSSRRGRHSPLHF. CDR3 nucleotides: TGTGCCAGCAGTTCCCGCAGGGGTAGGCATTCACCCCTCCACTTT.

The V call is TRBV19, the J call TRBJ1-2; D gene unclear. The germline V and J ends were trimmed by 10 bases and 2 bases, with 11 bases remaining between them. Looked up from germline, CDR1 is LNHDA and CDR2 is SQIVND (reference sequence). The CDR3 spans 12 residues. CDR3 sequence: CATSPGNYGYTF. The CDR3 region has the DNA TGTGCCACCTCACCCGGGAACTATGGCTACACCTTC.

The rearrangement uses TRBV7-2 and TRBJ1-2; 12 bases align to TRBD1. CDR1 is SGHTA, CDR2 FQGNSA, per germline. V lost 3 bases, J lost 4 bases, and 9 bases stayed unmatched. This CDR3 region has 17 residues. The CDR3 reads CASSLAGQGAQSYGYTF. The DNA for the CDR3 is TGTGCCAGCAGCTTGGCGGGACAGGGGGCGCAGAGCTATGGCTACACCTTC.

To note about this clone: This sample also contains other DNA sequences that code for the same CDR3. The genes are TRBV18 and TRBJ1-1; the D gene is possibly TRBD1 (6 bases). CDR1 is KGHSH, CDR2 LQKENI, per germline. The CDR3 spans 13 residues. Trimming shortened V by 5 bases and J by 1 base, and 8 bases separated the two germline ends. The CDR3, as DNA: TGTGCCAGCTCATCGGGACAGAACACTGAAGCTTTCTTT. Protein: CASSSGQNTEAFF.

This chain joins TRBV24-1 and TRBJ2-7, with D tentatively TRBD1 (6 bases). CDR1 is KGHDR and CDR2 is SFDVKD in the germline V gene. The CDR3 has 14 amino acids. Trimming removed 7 bases from V and 2 bases from J, with 14 bases in between. This CDR3 is CATSNDRIPYEQYF. In DNA form, the CDR3 reads TGTGCCACCAGCAACGACAGGATACCCTACGAGCAGTACTTC.

This rearrangement joins TRBV7-2 to TRBJ2-3; D ambiguous. Germline-derived CDR1 and CDR2 are SGHTA and FQGNSA. This CDR3 region has 15 residues. Deletions cut 1 base from V and 3 bases from J, with 11 bases between. CDR3: CASSLGGQETDTQYF. The DNA for the CDR3 is TGTGCCAGCAGCTTAGGTGGCCAGGAAACAGATACGCAGTATTTT. The full variable domain, completed using reference TRBV7-2 and TRBJ2-3, is GAGVSQSPSNKVTEKGKDVELRCDPISGHTALYWYRQSLGQGLEFLIYFQGNSAPDKSGLPSDRFSAERTGGSVSTLTIQRTQQEDSAVYLCASSLGGQETDTQYFGPGTRLTVL.

This clone was counted between two and nine times. This chain links TRBV7-9 with TRBJ2-2; 8 bases match TRBD2. Trimming cost V 2 bases and J 2 bases; bases outside gene matches: 4. Germline lookup yields CDR1 SEHNR and CDR2 FQNEAQ (reference sequence). The CDR3 length is 16 residues. The CDR3 reads CASSLIGRANTGELFF. In DNA, the CDR3 is TGTGCCAGCAGCTTAATCGGGAGGGCCAACACCGGGGAGCTGTTTTTT. The entire variable domain, with the rest obtained from reference TRBV7-9 and TRBJ2-2, is as follows: DTGVSQNPRHKITKRGQNVTFRCDPISEHNRLYWYRQTLGQGPEFLTYFQNEAQLEKSRLLSDRFSAERPKGSFSTLEIQRTEQGDSAMYLCASSLIGRANTGELFFGEGSRLTVL.

The rearrangement uses TRBV6-5 and TRBJ1-3, with 7 bases that match TRBD1. The CDR3 length is 12 residues. Germline CDR1 MNHEY, CDR2 SVGAGI. Trimming at V came to 8 bases and at J to 12 bases, leaving 10 bases not matched to a gene. CDR3 sequence: CASCSPGTVIYF. DNA for the CDR3: TGTGCCAGCTGCTCACCCGGGACAGTCATATATTTT.

This chain connects TRBV7-9 to TRBJ1-1; perhaps TRBD1 as D (6 bases). V was trimmed by 4 bases and J by 1 base, leaving 7 bases between them. The CDR3 is 13 amino acids. The germline V gene has CDR1 SEHNR and CDR2 FQNEAQ (reference sequence). The CDR3 nucleotides are TGTGCCAGCAGCTCGGACAGGAACACTGAAGCTTTCTTT. This encodes CASSSDRNTEAFF.

This clone was seen just once. The chain is built from TRBV19 and TRBJ2-3, with TRBD2 matching over 9 bases. The CDR3 has 16 amino acids. Germline CDR1 LNHDA, CDR2 SQIVND (reference sequence). V lost 6 bases to trimming and J lost 1 base; unmatched junction nucleotides: 8. CDR3 DNA sequence: TGTGCCAGTAGGAGCGGACTAGCGCGTCGCACAGATACGCAGTATTTT. It yields the protein CASRSGLARRTDTQYF.

The chain carries TRBV2 and TRBJ2-7; D is possibly TRBD2 (5 bases). The CDR3 runs 14 residues. Germline CDR1 and CDR2: SNHLY and FYNNEI. V dropped 3 bases and J dropped 0 bases, with 9 bases sitting between them. The DNA for the CDR3 is TGTGCCAGCAGTGACCGTGGGAGCTCCTACGAGCAGTACTTC. This sequence encodes CASSDRGSSYEQYF. The whole variable domain, remainder taken from reference TRBV2 and TRBJ2-7, is EPEVTQTPSHQVTQMGQEVILRCVPISNHLYFYWYRQILGQKVEFLVSFYNNEISEKSEIFDDQFSVERPDGSNFTLKIRSTKLEDSAMYFCASSDRGSSYEQYFGPGTRLTVT.

The chain is built from TRBV9 and TRBJ2-6; tentatively, D is TRBD1 (5 bases). From germline, CDR1 is SGDLS and CDR2 YYNGEE. The CDR3 sequence is 16 residues long. Deletions cut 5 bases from V and 0 bases from J, with 12 bases between. This chain's CDR3 is CASSLTGVSGANVLTF. The CDR3 coding sequence is TGTGCCAGCAGTTTAACAGGAGTCTCTGGGGCCAACGTCCTGACTTTC. The full variable domain, with the rest looked up from reference TRBV9 and TRBJ2-6, is DSGVTQTPKHLITATGQRVTLRCSPRSGDLSVYWYQQSLDQGLQFLIQYYNGEERAKGNILERFSAQQFPDLHSELNLSSLELGDSALYFCASSLTGVSGANVLTFGAGSRLTVL.

The chain couples TRBV6-5 to TRBJ1-6; D not certain. The CDR3 is 12 amino acids. Trimming pared 8 bases from V and 9 bases from J, leaving 11 bases between. The V gene's germline CDR1 is MNHEY and CDR2 SVGAGI. The CDR3 DNA reads TGTGCCAGCTCATCCCCGGGTTCACCCCTCCACTTT. Amino acids: CASSSPGSPLHF.

The CDR3 spells CASSQMSRGLAGRGETQYF. The CDR3 DNA follows: TGTGCCAGCAGCCAAATGAGCCGGGGACTAGCGGGACGCGGAGAGACCCAGTACTTC. The rearrangement joins TRBV3-1 (or the pseudogene TRBV3-2) to TRBJ2-5; 13 bases fit TRBD2. The V gene end was trimmed by 2 bases and the J gene end by 4 bases; junction bases not matched to a gene: 13. Germline values: CDR1 LGHDT, CDR2 YNNKEL (reference sequence). The CDR3 is 19 amino acids.

CDR3: CASSQDSGRNSNQPQHF. In DNA form, the CDR3 reads TGTGCCAGCAGCCAAGACTCCGGGAGAAATAGCAATCAGCCCCAGCATTTT. The chain recombines TRBV4-2 with TRBJ1-5; no firm D call. The CDR3 spans 17 residues. Trimming removed 0 bases from V and 0 bases from J, with 12 bases in between. The germline V gene encodes CDR1 LGHNA and CDR2 YNFKEQ.

The V call is TRBV3-1 (or the pseudogene TRBV3-2), the J call TRBJ1-1, with D perhaps matching TRBD1 (5 bases). Looked up from germline, CDR1 is LGHDT and CDR2 is YNNKEL (reference sequence). Trimming cost V 4 bases and J 4 bases, with 10 bases left between them. The CDR3 length is 13 residues. CDR3 DNA sequence: TGTGCCAGCAGCCGGGGCAGGACCACTGAAGCTTTCTTT. This encodes CASSRGRTTEAFF.

The genes are TRBV15 and TRBJ1-1; perhaps TRBD1 as D (5 bases). The CDR3 runs 14 residues. V lost 2 bases to trimming and J lost 1 base, with 8 bases between them. Germline CDR1 reads LNHNV; CDR2 reads YYDKDF (reference sequence). The CDR3 sequence is CATSRPGQNTEAFF. The CDR3, as DNA: TGTGCCACCAGCAGACCCGGACAGAACACTGAAGCTTTCTTT. Filled out from reference TRBV15 and TRBJ1-1, the complete variable domain reads DAMVIQNPRYQVTQFGKPVTLSCSQTLNHNVMYWYQQKSSQAPKLLFHYYDKDFNNEADTPDNFQSRRPNTSFCFLDIRSPGLGDTAMYLCATSRPGQNTEAFFGQGTRLTVV.

This chain connects TRBV2 to TRBJ2-1, with 12 bases identical to TRBD2. J was trimmed by 0 bases and V by 4 bases; bases with no gene match: 4. The CDR3 contains 17 residues. In germline, CDR1 is SNHLY, CDR2 FYNNEI. The CDR3 DNA is TGTGCCAGCAGTGGGAGACTAGCGGGAGCCTCCTACAATGAGCAGTTCTTC. It is translated as CASSGRLAGASYNEQFF.